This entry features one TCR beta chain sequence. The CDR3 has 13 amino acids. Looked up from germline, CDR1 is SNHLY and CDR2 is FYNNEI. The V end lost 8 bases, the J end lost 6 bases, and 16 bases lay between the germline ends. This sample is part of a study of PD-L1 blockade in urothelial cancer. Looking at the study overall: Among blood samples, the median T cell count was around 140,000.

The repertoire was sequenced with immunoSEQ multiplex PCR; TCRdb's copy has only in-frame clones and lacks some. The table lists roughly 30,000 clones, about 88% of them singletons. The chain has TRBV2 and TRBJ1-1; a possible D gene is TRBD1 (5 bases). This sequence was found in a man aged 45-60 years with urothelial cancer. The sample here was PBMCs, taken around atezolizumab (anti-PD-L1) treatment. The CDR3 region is CASGPGRNSEAFF. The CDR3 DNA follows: TGTGCCAGCGGGCCAGGGAGGAATTCTGAAGCTTTCTTT.